This passage covers 27 T cell receptor beta chains from one sample sequenced in a study of siplizumab effects on memory and regulatory T cells. Clones were sequenced by immunoSEQ multiplex PCR, and TCRdb holds only the in-frame ones, with some missing. The sample holds about 100,000 clones, approximately 91% seen once. The sample taken for sequencing was non-Treg CD4+ T cells sorted from blood. These receptors were collected from a human donor in good health.

The genes are TRBV7-2 and TRBJ2-4, with D possibly being TRBD1 or TRBD2 (6 bases each). Germline V lookup: CDR1 SGHTA, CDR2 FQGNSA. Trimming removed 1 base at V and 6 bases at J, with 13 bases between. The CDR3 loop spans 15 amino acids. In nucleotides, the CDR3 is TGTGCCAGCAGCTTAGAGGGGGGATTGGTAAACATTCAGTACTTC. Translation: CASSLEGGLVNIQYF.

As to this clone: One end of the junction does not line up with germline, which may come from a read error. V gene TRBV7-7 combines with J gene TRBJ2-1; the D gene is possibly TRBD2 (5 bases). The CDR3 spans 16 residues. Germline V CDR1 and CDR2: SSHAT, FNYEAQ (reference sequence). CDR3 loop: CASSPGSPSSYNEQFF. The CDR3 DNA is TGTGCTAGCAGCCCGGGATCCCCTAGCTCCTACAATGAGCAGTTCTTC.

The V gene is TRBV15, the J gene TRBJ1-1, with D uncertain. V dropped 0 bases and J dropped 4 bases, with 6 bases sitting between them. CDR3 length equals 13 residues. Looked up from germline, CDR1 is LNHNV and CDR2 is YYDKDF (reference sequence). The CDR3 protein is CATSRERATEAFF. CDR3 DNA: TGTGCCACCAGCAGAGAGCGGGCCACTGAAGCTTTCTTT.

This chain uses TRBV30 with TRBJ1-2; possible D gene TRBD1, 5 bases. V lost 3 bases to trimming and J lost 11 bases, with 16 bases between them. There are 12 residues in the CDR3. Germline assignment: CDR1 GTSNPN and CDR2 SVGIG (reference sequence). The DNA for the CDR3 is TGTGCCTGGAGCGGCGGGCAGGGTCGTTACACCTTC. This sequence encodes CAWSGGQGRYTF.

This clone appeared a few times. This rearrangement joins TRBV27 to TRBJ1-2; no reliable D call. Looked up from germline, CDR1 is MNHEY and CDR2 is SMNVEV (reference sequence). The V end was cut by 5 bases, the J end by 7 bases, with 14 bases between. The CDR3 is 13 amino acids. The CDR3 spells CASSGGQFSGYTF. In DNA form, the CDR3 reads TGTGCCAGCAGTGGTGGGCAGTTCAGTGGCTACACCTTC.

This clone occurred a few times. The chain is built from TRBV5-4 and TRBJ2-7, with 9 bases lining up with TRBD2. CDR1 SGHNT and CDR2 YYREEE come from the germline V gene (reference sequence). Trimming cost V 3 bases and J 2 bases; bases outside gene matches: 6. The CDR3 length is 15 residues. CDR3 sequence: CASSSFGGRAYEQYF. CDR3 coding DNA: TGTGCCAGCAGCTCGTTCGGCGGGAGGGCCTACGAGCAGTACTTC.

The J gene is TRBJ2-7, the V gene TRBV27; the D call may be TRBD1 or TRBD2 (5 bases each). In germline, CDR1 is MNHEY, CDR2 SMNVEV (reference sequence). The CDR3 is 14 amino acids. V lost 5 bases, J lost 3 bases, and 14 bases lay in between. The CDR3, as DNA: TGTGCCAGCAGTAAGTCCGGGACGGTCTACGAGCAGTACTTC. Translating gives CASSKSGTVYEQYF.

V gene TRBV7-8 combines with J gene TRBJ1-5; no definite D call. V lost 10 bases, J lost 3 bases, and 7 bases lay in between. The CDR3 is 11 residues long. Germline loops: CDR1 SGHVS, CDR2 FQNEAQ. The CDR3 DNA follows: TGTGCCATCGGGGTCAATCAGCCCCAGCATTTT. Amino acid sequence: CAIGVNQPQHF.

This chain connects TRBV11-2 to TRBJ1-5; perhaps TRBD1 as D (6 bases). Deletions cut 1 base from V and 1 base from J, with 8 bases between. The CDR3 has 15 amino acids. The germline V gene has CDR1 SGHAT and CDR2 FQNNGV. In DNA, the CDR3 is TGTGCCAGCAGCTTAGGCAGGGGAAGCAATCAGCCCCAGCATTTT. It encodes CASSLGRGSNQPQHF.

The rearrangement links TRBV11-3 to TRBJ1-6, with no clear D. The V gene's germline CDR1 is SGHNT and CDR2 YENEEA. The CDR3 covers 13 residues. Trimming pared 0 bases from V and 8 bases from J, leaving 5 bases between. For the CDR3, the DNA is TGTGCCAGCAGCTTAGACTCGGATTCACCCCTCCACTTT. It translates to CASSLDSDSPLHF.

V usage is TRBV6-4 and J usage is TRBJ2-1, with D perhaps being TRBD1 or TRBD2 (5 bases each). The CDR3 sequence is 14 residues long. Between the trimmed V and J ends, which lost 7 bases and 5 bases, there was a span of 15 bases. CDR1 and CDR2 (germline): MRHNA, SNTAGT. The DNA for the CDR3 is TGTGCCAGCAAACGGGACGCATCTGACAATGAGCAGTTCTTC. Residues: CASKRDASDNEQFF.

This chain links TRBV28 with TRBJ2-7, with 8 nucleotides matching TRBD1. Germline CDR1 reads MDHEN; CDR2 reads SYDVKM. The CDR3 contains 13 residues. The junction had 6 bases not matched to a gene; V was cut back by 7 bases and J by 4 bases. The CDR3 coding sequence is TGTGCCAGCATAAAGCAGGGGGCGTACGAGCAGTACTTC. It yields the protein CASIKQGAYEQYF.

V gene TRBV2 combines with J gene TRBJ2-5; D gene unclear. The CDR3 contains 12 residues. Germline V gene data show CDR1 as SNHLY and CDR2 as FYNNEI. V lost 11 bases, J lost 5 bases, and 15 bases lay in between. CDR3 nucleotide sequence: TGTGCCGTCCCCCCTAGTGGGGAGACCCAGTACTTC. Translating it yields CAVPPSGETQYF.

This chain joins TRBV28 and TRBJ1-2; D uncertain. The CDR3 extends over 15 amino acids. Looked up from germline, CDR1 is MDHEN and CDR2 is SYDVKM. V was trimmed by 4 bases and J by 2 bases, leaving 14 bases between them. The CDR3 sequence is CASSSPGDSNYGYTF. CDR3 in DNA: TGTGCCAGCAGTTCCCCCGGGGATTCAAACTATGGCTACACCTTC.

V gene TRBV5-5 combines with J gene TRBJ1-4; no firm D call. With 1 base removed from V and 5 bases from J, the gap between germline ends came to 9 bases. Germline CDR1 reads SGHKS; CDR2 reads YYEKEE (reference sequence). This CDR3 has 14 amino acids. DNA of the CDR3: TGTGCCAGCAGCTTGCGGGGTTCCAATGAAAAACTGTTTTTT. Translating it yields CASSLRGSNEKLFF.

This chain links TRBV14 with TRBJ2-3, with TRBD2 identical over 10 bases. In germline, CDR1 is SGHDN, CDR2 FVKESK. The CDR3 spans 17 residues. V trimming: 2 bases; J trimming: 1 base; junction bases outside the gene matches: 6. CDR3 nucleotide sequence: TGTGCCAGCAGCCAACTCCTCAGCGGGAGGGGCACAGATACGCAGTATTTT. It codes for CASSQLLSGRGTDTQYF.

J is TRBJ2-3 and V is TRBV6-1, with 9 bases lining up with TRBD1. CDR3 length equals 15 residues. The ends lost 4 bases at V and 3 bases at J; junction bases unmatched: 5. Germline CDR1 and CDR2: MNHNS and SASEGT. CDR3: CASSADRGRTDTQYF. Here the CDR3 DNA reads TGTGCCAGCAGTGCGGACAGGGGTCGGACAGATACGCAGTATTTT.

The gene calls are TRBV5-4 and TRBJ2-7, with unresolved D. Trimming shortened V by 2 bases and J by 4 bases, and 10 bases separated the two germline ends. Germline V gene data show CDR1 as SGHNT and CDR2 as YYREEE (reference sequence). CDR3 size: 13 residues. The CDR3 sequence: CASSFDVGYEQYF. The CDR3 nucleotides read TGTGCCAGCAGCTTCGACGTGGGATACGAGCAGTACTTC.

The V gene is TRBV6-1, the J gene TRBJ1-4, with TRBD1 as a possible D gene (6 bases). Germline CDR1 is MNHNS and CDR2 is SASEGT. V was pared by 2 bases and J by 8 bases, with 12 bases between. The CDR3 consists of 14 residues. The DNA of the CDR3 is TGTGCCAGCAGTGAACGGGGGGGCAACGAAAAACTGTTTTTT. Amino acids: CASSERGGNEKLFF.

This clone was observed once. This sequence joins TRBV9 and TRBJ1-3; D gene ambiguous. Germline CDR1 reads SGDLS; CDR2 reads YYNGEE. The CDR3 contains 12 residues. V gave up 6 bases and J gave up 5 bases, with 9 bases separating them. The CDR3 nucleotides are TGTGCCAGCAACACCCCACGAAACACCATATATTTT. This sequence encodes CASNTPRNTIYF. Together with reference TRBV9 and TRBJ1-3, the CDR3 gives the full variable domain: DSGVTQTPKHLITATGQRVTLRCSPRSGDLSVYWYQQSLDQGLQFLIQYYNGEERAKGNILERFSAQQFPDLHSELNLSSLELGDSALYFCASNTPRNTIYFGEGSWLTVV.

This rearrangement joins TRBV19 to TRBJ2-1, with D possibly being TRBD1 (6 bases). There are 15 residues in the CDR3. Trimming took 1 base from V and 6 from J, leaving 13 bases between them. CDR1 LNHDA and CDR2 SQIVND come from the germline V gene (reference sequence). The CDR3 region has the DNA TGTGCCAGTAGTATAGCACAGGGCGCGGGCAATGAGCAGTTCTTC. Protein product: CASSIAQGAGNEQFF. The whole variable domain, filled in from reference TRBV19 and TRBJ2-1, reads DGGITQSPKYLFRKEGQNVTLSCEQNLNHDAMYWYRQDPGQGLRLIYYSQIVNDFQKGDIAEGYSVSREKKESFPLTVTSAQKNPTAFYLCASSIAQGAGNEQFFGPGTRLTVL.

The chain is built from TRBV4-2 and TRBJ2-3, with 7 nucleotides matching TRBD1. J was trimmed by 4 bases and V by 0 bases; bases with no gene match: 13. The CDR3 consists of 18 residues. Germline CDR1 and CDR2: LGHNA and YNFKEQ. DNA of the CDR3: TGTGCCAGCAGCCAAGAGGGTAGGGGGCAGGGATTCGCAGATACGCAGTATTTT. Translation: CASSQEGRGQGFADTQYF.

The V call is TRBV5-1, the J call TRBJ2-1, with D tentatively TRBD2 (6 bases). Germline V gene lookup returns CDR1 SGHRS and CDR2 YFSETQ. This CDR3 is built from 15 residues. The V gene lost 0 bases and the J gene lost 1 base, with 8 bases spanning the gap. The CDR3 here is CASSLAGESYNEQFF. The DNA for the CDR3 is TGCGCCAGCAGCTTGGCGGGAGAGTCCTACAATGAGCAGTTCTTC.

This clone is a singleton in its sample. V is TRBV30 and J is TRBJ2-1, with 7 bases aligning to TRBD1. Trimming cost V 2 bases and J 4 bases; bases outside gene matches: 5. CDR1 GTSNPN and CDR2 SVGIG come from the germline V gene (reference sequence). The CDR3 is 14 amino acids. The CDR3 DNA is TGTGCCTGGAGTACCCCGACAGGGTACAATGAGCAGTTCTTC. Encoded protein: CAWSTPTGYNEQFF.

The chain uses TRBV18 and TRBJ2-1, with a tentative D call TRBD2 (6 bases). The V and J ends lost 6 bases and 7 bases respectively, with 25 bases between them. Germline lookup yields CDR1 KGHSH and CDR2 LQKENI. The CDR3 extends over 17 amino acids. CDR3 region: CASSLRASAIHGNEQFF. The CDR3 nucleotides are TGTGCCAGCTCCCTGCGGGCTAGCGCAATCCACGGGAATGAGCAGTTCTTC.

CDR3 sequence reads: CASSLTLAPPTDTQYF. CDR3 nucleotide sequence: TGTGCCAGCAGCTTAACCCTAGCCCCCCCTACAGATACGCAGTATTTT. The rearrangement uses TRBV7-3 and TRBJ2-3, with D perhaps TRBD2 (5 bases). CDR1 and CDR2 (germline): SGHTA, FQGTGA. This CDR3 is built from 16 residues. Between the trimmed V and J ends, which lost 0 bases and 3 bases, there was a span of 13 bases.

V usage is TRBV29-1 and J usage is TRBJ2-5, with 12 bases matching TRBD1. CDR1 is SQVTM and CDR2 is ANQGSEA in the germline V gene. The ends lost 6 bases at V and 2 bases at J; junction bases unmatched: 22. This CDR3 has 20 residues. The CDR3 DNA is TGCAGCGTGACCCACGGCCGGGACAGGGGGCCGTTAGGTCGGCAAGAGACCCAGTACTTC. Its translation: CSVTHGRDRGPLGRQETQYF.